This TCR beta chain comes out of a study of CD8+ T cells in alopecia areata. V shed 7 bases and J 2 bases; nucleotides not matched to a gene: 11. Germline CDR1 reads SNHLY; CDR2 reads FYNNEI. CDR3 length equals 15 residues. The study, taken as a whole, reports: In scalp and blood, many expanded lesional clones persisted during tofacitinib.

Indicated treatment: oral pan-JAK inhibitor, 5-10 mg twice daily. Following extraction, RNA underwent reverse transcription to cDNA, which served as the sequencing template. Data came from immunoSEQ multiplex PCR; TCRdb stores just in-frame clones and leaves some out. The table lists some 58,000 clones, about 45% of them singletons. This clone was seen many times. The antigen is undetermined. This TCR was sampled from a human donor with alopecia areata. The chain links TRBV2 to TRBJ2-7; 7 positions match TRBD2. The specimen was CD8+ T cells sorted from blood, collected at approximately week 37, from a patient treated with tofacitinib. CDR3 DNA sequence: TGTGCCAGCAACCCCAGATGGGGGGGGACCTACGAGCAGTACTTC. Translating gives CASNPRWGGTYEQYF.